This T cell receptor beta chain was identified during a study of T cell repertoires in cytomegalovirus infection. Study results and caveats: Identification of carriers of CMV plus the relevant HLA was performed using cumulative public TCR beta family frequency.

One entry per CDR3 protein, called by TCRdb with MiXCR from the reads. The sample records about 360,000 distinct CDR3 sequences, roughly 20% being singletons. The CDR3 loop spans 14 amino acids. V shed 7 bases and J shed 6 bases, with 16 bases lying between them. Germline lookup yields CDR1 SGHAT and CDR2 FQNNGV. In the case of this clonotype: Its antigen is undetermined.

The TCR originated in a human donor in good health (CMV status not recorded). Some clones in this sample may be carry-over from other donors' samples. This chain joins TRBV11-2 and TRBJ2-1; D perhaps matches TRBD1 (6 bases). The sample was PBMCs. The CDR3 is CASIDWGLGNEQFF. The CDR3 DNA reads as TGTGCCAGCATCGACTGGGGGCTGGGCAATGAGCAGTTCTTC.